This T cell receptor beta chain was sequenced for a study of tumor-infiltrating lymphocytes in primary liver carcinoma. Findings and limits, study-wide: Blood had a significantly lower top-250-clone fraction than tumors did (p = 0.039). The study found tumor-adjacent and tumor-blood pairs overlapped less than tumor region pairs.

About this clonotype itself: Its antigen is undetermined.

It was unsorted whole blood that yielded blood RNA, and germline DNA was also extracted. The input was approximately 0.45 ug total RNA; TCR beta cDNA was made from it with a constant-region primer. A slightly modified ARM-PCR protocol with three nested multiplex PCR rounds produced these TCR beta libraries. MiXCR, run by TCRdb on the multiplex PCR reads, gives a single entry per CDR3 protein. The repertoire holds 150,000 to 200,000 distinct CDR3 sequences, with less than 70% as singletons. The sequencing sample was made of peripheral blood. The receptor comes from a woman aged 60-70 years with primary liver carcinoma and hepatitis B virus infection.

Here the CDR3 reads CAIGIAILYEQYF. Here the CDR3 DNA reads TGTGCCATTGGGATAGCGATTCTCTACGAGCAGTACTTC. The chain is built from TRBV6-1 and TRBJ2-7, with D perhaps TRBD2 (5 bases). The CDR3 contains 13 residues. Germline V gene data show CDR1 as MNHNS and CDR2 as SASEGT. Trimming removed 10 bases at V and 3 bases at J, with 16 bases between.